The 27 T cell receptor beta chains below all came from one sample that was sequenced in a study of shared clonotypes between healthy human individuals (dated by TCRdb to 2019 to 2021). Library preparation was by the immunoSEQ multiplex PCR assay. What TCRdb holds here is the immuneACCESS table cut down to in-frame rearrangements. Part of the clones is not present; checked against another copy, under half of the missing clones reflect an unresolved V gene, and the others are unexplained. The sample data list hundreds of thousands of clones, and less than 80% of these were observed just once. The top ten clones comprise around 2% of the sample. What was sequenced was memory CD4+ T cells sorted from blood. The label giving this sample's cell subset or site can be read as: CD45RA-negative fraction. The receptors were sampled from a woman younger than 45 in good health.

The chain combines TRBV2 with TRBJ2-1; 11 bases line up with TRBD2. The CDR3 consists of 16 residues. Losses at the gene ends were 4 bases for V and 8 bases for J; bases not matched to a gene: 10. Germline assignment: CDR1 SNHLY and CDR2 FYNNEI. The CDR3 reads CASSGGPGTSGYEQFF. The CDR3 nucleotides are TGTGCCAGCAGTGGGGGCCCCGGGACTAGCGGCTATGAGCAGTTCTTC.

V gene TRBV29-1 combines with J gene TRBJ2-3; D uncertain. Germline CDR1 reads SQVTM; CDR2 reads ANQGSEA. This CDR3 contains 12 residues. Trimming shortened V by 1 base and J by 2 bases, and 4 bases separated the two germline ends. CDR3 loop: CSVEVNTDTQYF. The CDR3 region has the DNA TGCAGCGTTGAAGTAAACACAGATACGCAGTATTTT.

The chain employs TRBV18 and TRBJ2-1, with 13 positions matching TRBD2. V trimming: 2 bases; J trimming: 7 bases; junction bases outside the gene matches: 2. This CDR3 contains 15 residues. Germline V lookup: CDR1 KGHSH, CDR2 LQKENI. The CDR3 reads CASSPRTSGSNEQFF. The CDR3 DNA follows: TGTGCCAGCTCACCAAGGACTAGCGGGAGTAATGAGCAGTTCTTC.

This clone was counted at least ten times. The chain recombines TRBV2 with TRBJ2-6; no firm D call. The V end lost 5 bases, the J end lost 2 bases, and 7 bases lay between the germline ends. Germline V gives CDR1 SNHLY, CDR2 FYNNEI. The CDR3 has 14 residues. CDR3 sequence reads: CASSLRTGANVLTF. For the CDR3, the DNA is TGTGCCAGCAGTCTTCGAACTGGGGCCAACGTCCTGACTTTC.

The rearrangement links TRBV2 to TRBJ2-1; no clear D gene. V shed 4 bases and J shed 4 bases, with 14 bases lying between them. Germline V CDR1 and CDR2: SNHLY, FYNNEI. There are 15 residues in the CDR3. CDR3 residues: CASSVDGSSYNEQFF. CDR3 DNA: TGTGCCAGCAGTGTGGACGGAAGCTCTTACAATGAGCAGTTCTTC.

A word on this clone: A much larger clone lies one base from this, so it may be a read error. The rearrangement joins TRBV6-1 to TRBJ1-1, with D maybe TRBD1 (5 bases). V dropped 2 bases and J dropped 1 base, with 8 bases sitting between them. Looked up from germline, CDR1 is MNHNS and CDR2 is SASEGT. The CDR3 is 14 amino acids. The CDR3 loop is CASSEPGRNTEAFF. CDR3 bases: TGTGCCAGCAGTGAACCAGGGAGGAACACTGAAGCTTTCTTT.

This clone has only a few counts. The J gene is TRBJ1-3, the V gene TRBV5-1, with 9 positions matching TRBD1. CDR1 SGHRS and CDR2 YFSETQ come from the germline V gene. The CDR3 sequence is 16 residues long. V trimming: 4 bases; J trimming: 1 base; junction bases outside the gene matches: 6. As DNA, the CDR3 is TGCGCCAGCAGCGCCCCCGGGACAGGGTCTGGAAACACCATATATTTT. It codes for CASSAPGTGSGNTIYF. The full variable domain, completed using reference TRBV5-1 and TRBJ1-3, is KAGVTQTPRYLIKTRGQQVTLSCSPISGHRSVSWYQQTPGQGLQFLFEYFSETQRNKGNFPGRFSGRQFSNSRSEMNVSTLELGDSALYLCASSAPGTGSGNTIYFGEGSWLTVV.

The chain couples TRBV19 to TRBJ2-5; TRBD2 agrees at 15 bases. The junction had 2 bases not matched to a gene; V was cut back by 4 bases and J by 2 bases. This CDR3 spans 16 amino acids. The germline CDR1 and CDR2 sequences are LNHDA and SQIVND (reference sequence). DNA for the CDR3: TGTGCCAGTAGTAGGGGACTAGCGGGAGGTCAAGAGACCCAGTACTTC. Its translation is CASSRGLAGGQETQYF.

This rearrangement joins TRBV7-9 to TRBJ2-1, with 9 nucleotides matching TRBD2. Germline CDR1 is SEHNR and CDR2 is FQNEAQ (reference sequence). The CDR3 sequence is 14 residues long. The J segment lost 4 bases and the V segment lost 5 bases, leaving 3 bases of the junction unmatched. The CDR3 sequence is CASSLTSGYNEQFF. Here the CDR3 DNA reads TGTGCCAGCAGCCTGACTAGCGGTTACAATGAGCAGTTCTTC.

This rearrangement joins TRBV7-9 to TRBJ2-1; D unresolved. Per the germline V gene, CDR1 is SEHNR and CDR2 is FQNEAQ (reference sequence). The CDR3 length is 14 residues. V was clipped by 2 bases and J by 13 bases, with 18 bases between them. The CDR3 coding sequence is TGTGCCAGCAGCTTATCGCCCCCGATGGTAGTTCAGTTCTTC. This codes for CASSLSPPMVVQFF.

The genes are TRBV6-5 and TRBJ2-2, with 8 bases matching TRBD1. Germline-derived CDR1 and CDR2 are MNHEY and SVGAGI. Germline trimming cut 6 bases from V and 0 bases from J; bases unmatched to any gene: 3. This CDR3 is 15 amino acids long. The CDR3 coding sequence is TGTGCCAGCAGAAAACAGGGGGCGAACACCGGGGAGCTGTTTTTT. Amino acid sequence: CASRKQGANTGELFF.

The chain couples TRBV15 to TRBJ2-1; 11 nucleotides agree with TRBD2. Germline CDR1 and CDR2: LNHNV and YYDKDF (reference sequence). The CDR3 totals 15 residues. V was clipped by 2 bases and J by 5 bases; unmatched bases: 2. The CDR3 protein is CATSRRLAGHNEQFF. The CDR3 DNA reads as TGTGCCACCAGCAGAAGACTAGCGGGACACAATGAGCAGTTCTTC.

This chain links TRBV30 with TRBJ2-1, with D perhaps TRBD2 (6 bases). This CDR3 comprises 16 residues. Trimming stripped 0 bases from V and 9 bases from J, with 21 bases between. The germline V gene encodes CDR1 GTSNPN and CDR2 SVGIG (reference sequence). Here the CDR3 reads CAWSVAASVNRGEQFF. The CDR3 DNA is TGTGCCTGGAGTGTAGCCGCTAGCGTGAATCGGGGTGAGCAGTTCTTC.

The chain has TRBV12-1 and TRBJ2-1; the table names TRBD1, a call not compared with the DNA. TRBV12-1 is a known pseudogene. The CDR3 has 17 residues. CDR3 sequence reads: CASSSSGQGFGYNEQFF. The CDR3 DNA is TGTGCCAGCAGCTCTTCGGGACAGGGGTTTGGCTACAATGAGCAGTTCTTC.

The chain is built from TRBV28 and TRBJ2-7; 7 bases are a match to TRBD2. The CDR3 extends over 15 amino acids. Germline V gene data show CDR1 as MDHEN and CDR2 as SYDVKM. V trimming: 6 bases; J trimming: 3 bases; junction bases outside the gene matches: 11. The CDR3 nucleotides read TGTGCCAGCAGACCAACCACTAGCGAGGTCTACGAGCAGTACTTC. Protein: CASRPTTSEVYEQYF.

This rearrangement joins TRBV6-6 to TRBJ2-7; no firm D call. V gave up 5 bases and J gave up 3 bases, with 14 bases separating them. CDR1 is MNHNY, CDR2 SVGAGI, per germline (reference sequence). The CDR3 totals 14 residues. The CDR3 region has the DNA TGTGCCAGCAGTGCACGGACCAGCGACTACGAGCAGTACTTC. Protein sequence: CASSARTSDYEQYF.

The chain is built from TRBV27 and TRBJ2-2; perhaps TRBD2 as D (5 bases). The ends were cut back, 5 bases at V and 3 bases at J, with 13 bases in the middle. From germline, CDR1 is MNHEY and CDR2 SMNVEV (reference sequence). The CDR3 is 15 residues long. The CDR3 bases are TGTGCCAGCAGTCTCCGGGGTTCGGACACCGGGGAGCTGTTTTTT. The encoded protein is CASSLRGSDTGELFF.

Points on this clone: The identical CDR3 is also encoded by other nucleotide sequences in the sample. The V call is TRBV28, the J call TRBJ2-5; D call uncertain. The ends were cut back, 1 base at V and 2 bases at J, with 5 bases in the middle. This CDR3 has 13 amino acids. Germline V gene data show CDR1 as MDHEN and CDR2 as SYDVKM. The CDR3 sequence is CASSLSLQETQYF. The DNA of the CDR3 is TGTGCCAGCAGTTTATCACTGCAAGAGACCCAGTACTTC.

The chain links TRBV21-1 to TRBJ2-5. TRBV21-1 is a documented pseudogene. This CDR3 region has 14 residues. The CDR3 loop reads CASSKGAGTETQYF. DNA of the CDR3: TGTGCCAGCAGCAAAGGGGCAGGGACAGAGACCCAGTACTTC.

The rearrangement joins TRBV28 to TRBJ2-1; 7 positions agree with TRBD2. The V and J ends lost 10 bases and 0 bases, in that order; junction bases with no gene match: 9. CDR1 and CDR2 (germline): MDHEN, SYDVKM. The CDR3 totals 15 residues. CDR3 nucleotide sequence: TGTGCCACAGAATTGGCGGGAGTCTCCTACAATGAGCAGTTCTTC. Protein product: CATELAGVSYNEQFF.

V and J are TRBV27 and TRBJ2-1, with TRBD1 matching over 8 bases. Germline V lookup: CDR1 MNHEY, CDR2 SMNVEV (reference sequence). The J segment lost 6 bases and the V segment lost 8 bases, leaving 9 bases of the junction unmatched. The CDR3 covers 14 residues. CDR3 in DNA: TGTGCCAGCCACGACAGGGGATCTAGCAATGAGCAGTTCTTC. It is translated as CASHDRGSSNEQFF.

As DNA, the CDR3 is TGTGCCAGCAGCTTACGGCAGTATAACACTGAAGCTTTCTTT. Its translation: CASSLRQYNTEAFF. The chain uses TRBV7-2 and TRBJ1-1; D call uncertain. Deletions cut 2 bases from V and 2 bases from J, with 9 bases between. CDR1 and CDR2 (germline): SGHTA, FQGNSA. There are 14 residues in the CDR3.

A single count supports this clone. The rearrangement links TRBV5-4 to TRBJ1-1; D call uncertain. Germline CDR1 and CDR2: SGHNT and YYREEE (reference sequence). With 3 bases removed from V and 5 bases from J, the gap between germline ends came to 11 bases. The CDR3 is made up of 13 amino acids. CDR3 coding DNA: TGTGCCAGCAGCTCCACTTATGAGACTGAAGCTTTCTTT. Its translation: CASSSTYETEAFF.

The CDR3 spells CASRPPSGSRRHNEQFF. The CDR3 bases are TGTGCCAGCAGACCACCTAGCGGGAGTCGAAGGCACAATGAGCAGTTCTTC. The chain combines TRBV28 with TRBJ2-1; 10 bases fit TRBD2. V was clipped by 6 bases and J by 5 bases; unmatched bases: 13. From germline, CDR1 is MDHEN and CDR2 SYDVKM. The CDR3 runs 17 residues. The complete variable domain, with remaining parts taken from reference TRBV28 and TRBJ2-1, reads DVKVTQSSRYLVKRTGEKVFLECVQDMDHENMFWYRQDPGLGLRLIYFSYDVKMKEKGDIPEGYSVSREKKERFSLILESASTNQTSMYLCASRPPSGSRRHNEQFFGPGTRLTVL.

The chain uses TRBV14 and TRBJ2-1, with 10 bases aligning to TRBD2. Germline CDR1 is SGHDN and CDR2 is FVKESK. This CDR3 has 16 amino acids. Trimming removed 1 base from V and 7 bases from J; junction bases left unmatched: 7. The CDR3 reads CASSQGGFSGRNEQFF. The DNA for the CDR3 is TGTGCCAGCAGCCAAGGGGGTTTTAGCGGGAGGAATGAGCAGTTCTTC.

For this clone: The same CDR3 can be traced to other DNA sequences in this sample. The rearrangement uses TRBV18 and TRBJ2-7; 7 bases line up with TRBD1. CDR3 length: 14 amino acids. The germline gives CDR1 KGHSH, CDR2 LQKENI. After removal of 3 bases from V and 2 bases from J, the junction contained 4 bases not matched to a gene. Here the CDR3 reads CASSPGQGAYEQYF. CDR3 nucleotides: TGTGCCAGCTCACCTGGTCAGGGGGCCTACGAGCAGTACTTC.

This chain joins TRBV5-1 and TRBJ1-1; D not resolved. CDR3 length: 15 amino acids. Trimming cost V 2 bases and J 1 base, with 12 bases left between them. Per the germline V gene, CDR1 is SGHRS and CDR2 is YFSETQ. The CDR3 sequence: CASSLQGRRNTEAFF. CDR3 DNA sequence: TGCGCCAGCAGCTTACAAGGCCGGAGGAACACTGAAGCTTTCTTT.